The 8 T cell receptor beta chains below all came from one sample that was sequenced in a study of cytomegalovirus exposure and HLA in healthy donors. Sequenced by immunoSEQ multiplex PCR; TCRdb stores in-frame clones only, minus some. The sample consists of roughly 330,000 clones, 87% of them appearing once. Material: PBMCs. Receptor source: a woman aged 25 to 39 in good health and CMV-seropositive.

This clone has a handful of counts. The V and J genes are TRBV19 and TRBJ1-6; the match to TRBD1 covers 10 bases. The germline gives CDR1 LNHDA, CDR2 SQIVND (reference sequence). The V segment lost 5 bases and the J segment 6 bases; nucleotides outside the gene matches: 4. This CDR3 has 15 amino acids. The CDR3 protein is CASSGTGDPNSPLHF. The CDR3 nucleotides read TGTGCCAGTAGTGGGACAGGGGATCCTAATTCACCCCTCCACTTT.

The V call is TRBV30, the J call TRBJ2-2; TRBD1 agrees at 9 bases. V shed 7 bases, J shed 4 bases, and the junction held 7 bases outside the gene matches. The germline CDR1 and CDR2 sequences are GTSNPN and SVGIG (reference sequence). The CDR3 totals 14 residues. The DNA for the CDR3 is TGTGCCTACCACAGGGGGCGCGGCACCGGGGAGCTGTTTTTT. This translates into CAYHRGRGTGELFF.

The genes are TRBV9 and TRBJ2-5; D is unresolved. The CDR3 runs 13 residues. The germline V gene encodes CDR1 SGDLS and CDR2 YYNGEE. V shed 0 bases and J shed 1 base, with 4 bases lying between them. CDR3 sequence (DNA): TGTGCCAGCAGCGTAGGCATCCAAGAGACCCAGTACTTC. It translates to CASSVGIQETQYF.

The V gene is TRBV5-1, the J gene TRBJ1-1; TRBD1 matches at 10 bases. CDR1 is SGHRS and CDR2 is YFSETQ in the germline V gene. The CDR3 has 16 residues. Trimming removed 3 bases from V and 6 bases from J; junction bases left unmatched: 11. The DNA for the CDR3 is TGCGCCAGCAGCTCAGGGACAGGGGTTTATGGTGCTGAAGCTTTCTTT. The encoded protein is CASSSGTGVYGAEAFF.

This clone has just one count. The chain is built from TRBV18 and TRBJ2-7; no firm D call. V was clipped by 5 bases and J by 3 bases, with 17 bases between them. This CDR3 contains 15 residues. Germline CDR1 KGHSH, CDR2 LQKENI. CDR3 in DNA: TGTGCCAGCTCAAGGGCTACCACCTCGGGCTACGAGCAGTACTTC. Its translation is CASSRATTSGYEQYF.

This clone has a handful of counts. The chain carries TRBV15 and TRBJ2-7; 8 nucleotides agree with TRBD1. This CDR3 is built from 14 residues. After removal of 8 bases from V and 2 bases from J, the junction contained 8 bases not matched to a gene. Germline values: CDR1 LNHNV, CDR2 YYDKDF (reference sequence). CDR3 bases: TGTGCCACCCCGTGGGACAGGAGTCCCTACGAGCAGTACTTC. Translating it yields CATPWDRSPYEQYF.

The chain is built from TRBV7-3 and TRBJ2-1, with D maybe TRBD1 (5 bases). Germline V CDR1 and CDR2: SGHTA, FQGTGA. V was shortened by 4 bases and J by 6 bases, with 19 bases between the two germline ends. The CDR3 is made up of 16 amino acids. The CDR3 nucleotides are TGTGCCAGCAGCTACGGTCAGGGCATCGTGAGCAATGAGCAGTTCTTC. It yields the protein CASSYGQGIVSNEQFF.

The chain couples TRBV9 to TRBJ1-6; D is unclear. The V end was cut by 2 bases, the J end by 5 bases, with 8 bases between. CDR1 and CDR2 (germline): SGDLS, YYNGEE. The CDR3 length is 14 residues. CDR3 in amino acids: CASSVSPNNSPLHF. In DNA form, the CDR3 reads TGTGCCAGCAGCGTTAGTCCTAATAATTCACCCCTCCACTTT.